This entry concerns a single TCR beta chain. Its target is unknown. TCRdb independently ran MiXCR on the reads; one entry per CDR3 protein. Of several thousand distinct CDR3 sequences in the sample, 20% are singletons; the top ten hold about 7%. The data are from a study of lung T cells in sarcoidosis with Löfgren's syndrome. Study findings and constraints: Löfgren's syndrome patients reportedly showed greatest TRAV12-1 and TRBV2 expansion versus controls.

V lost 6 bases and J 0 bases, leaving 11 bases between the germline ends. The CDR3 loop spans 15 amino acids. The chain carries TRBV12-3 or TRBV12-4 and TRBJ2-2; no firm D call. Sample: CD4+ T cells from bronchoalveolar lavage. The sequence was obtained from a human donor with sarcoidosis (Löfgren's syndrome or another form), or a control subject (not recorded which). The CDR3 DNA follows: TGTGCCAGCAGCTTGACGGAATCGAACACCGGGGAGCTGTTTTTT. It codes for CASSLTESNTGELFF.